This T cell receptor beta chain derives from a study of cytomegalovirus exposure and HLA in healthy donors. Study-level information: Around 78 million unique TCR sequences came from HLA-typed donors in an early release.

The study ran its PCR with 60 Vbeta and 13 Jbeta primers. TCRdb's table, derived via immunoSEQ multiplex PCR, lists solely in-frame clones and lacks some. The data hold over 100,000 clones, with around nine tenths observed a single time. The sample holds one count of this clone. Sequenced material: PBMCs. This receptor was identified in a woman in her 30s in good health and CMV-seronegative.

The CDR3 DNA reads TGCGCCAGCAGCTGGGCGAGAACAGGGGACGCCGGGGAGCTGTTTTTT. Encoded protein: CASSWARTGDAGELFF. This chain links TRBV5-1 with TRBJ2-2; TRBD1 matches 7 bases. CDR3 length equals 16 residues. CDR1 is SGHRS and CDR2 is YFSETQ in the germline V gene. The V and J ends lost 3 bases and 6 bases, in that order; junction bases with no gene match: 11.